What follows are 21 T cell receptor beta chains derived from one specimen sequenced in a study of T cells in Graves' hyperthyroidism and ophthalmopathy. The TCR beta CDR3 regions underwent amplification using RNA transcripts as the source. TCR CDR3 underwent first-round RT-PCR with the HTBI primer set. TCRdb passed the multiplex PCR reads through MiXCR, listing each CDR3 protein once. The data contain 550,000 to 700,000 distinct CDR3 sequences, about 15% of them singletons. The sample was blood. These receptors originate from a middle-aged woman with Graves' ophthalmopathy.

At least ten counts were recorded for this clonotype. The rearrangement uses TRBV11-2 and TRBJ2-7; D gene unclear. Trimming took off 3 bases at V and 0 bases at J, with 18 bases between the two ends. Germline CDR1 SGHAT, CDR2 FQNNGV. The CDR3 consists of 17 residues. The CDR3 spells CASSFSALASSSYEQYF. The CDR3 DNA reads as TGTGCCAGCAGCTTTTCTGCCTTGGCGTCGAGCTCCTACGAGCAGTACTTC. The full variable domain, completed using reference TRBV11-2 and TRBJ2-7, is EAGVAQSPRYKIIEKRQSVAFWCNPISGHATLYWYQQILGQGPKLLIQFQNNGVVDDSQLPKDRFSAERLKGVDSTLKIQPAKLEDSAVYLCASSFSALASSSYEQYFGPGTRLTVT.

The table lists this clonotype with a few counts. The chain employs TRBV5-5 and TRBJ2-7; 7 bases align to TRBD1. Germline V lookup: CDR1 SGHKS, CDR2 YYEKEE (reference sequence). The V and J ends lost 0 bases and 5 bases, in that order; junction bases with no gene match: 5. The CDR3 consists of 14 residues. This chain's CDR3 is CASSLGQGSDEQYF. The CDR3 DNA sequence: TGTGCCAGCAGCTTGGGACAGGGTAGCGACGAGCAGTACTTC.

This clonotype was counted at least ten times. V gene TRBV28 combines with J gene TRBJ2-7, with D possibly being TRBD1 (6 bases). The V end lost 6 bases, the J end lost 5 bases, and 20 bases lay between the germline ends. The germline CDR1 and CDR2 sequences are MDHEN and SYDVKM. CDR3 length equals 15 residues. The CDR3 protein is CASSPIGHRDHEQYF. CDR3 DNA sequence: TGTGCCAGCAGCCCTATTGGCCACAGGGACCACGAGCAGTACTTC.

V is TRBV12-3 or TRBV12-4 and J is TRBJ1-1; D is undetermined. There are 14 residues in the CDR3. The germline V and J ends were trimmed by 5 bases and 3 bases, with 13 bases remaining between them. The CDR3 nucleotides read TGTGCCAGCAGTCCCAGTGGCCCACACACTGAAGCTTTCTTT. Amino acids: CASSPSGPHTEAFF.

In its sample, this clonotype was seen many times. The chain uses TRBV11-3 and TRBJ2-5; D is undetermined. The CDR3 contains 14 residues. V lost 5 bases to trimming and J lost 2 bases, with 12 bases between them. Germline lookup yields CDR1 SGHNT and CDR2 YENEEA. The CDR3 reads CASSLPSAQETQYF. CDR3 DNA: TGTGCCAGCAGCCTTCCATCGGCGCAAGAGACCCAGTACTTC.

Many counts were recorded for this clonotype. This chain uses TRBV12-3 or TRBV12-4 with TRBJ2-7, with 7 nucleotides matching TRBD2. The CDR3 sequence is 15 residues long. The V segment lost 5 bases and the J segment 5 bases; nucleotides outside the gene matches: 12. Here the CDR3 reads CASSTGLGRTHEQYF. The CDR3 nucleotides are TGTGCCAGCAGTACCGGACTAGGGCGAACCCACGAGCAGTACTTC.

This clonotype appeared many times. The CDR3 here is CASSYSGRANYGYTF. The CDR3 coding sequence is TGTGCCAGCAGTTACAGCGGCAGAGCTAACTATGGCTACACCTTC. The V gene is TRBV27, the J gene TRBJ1-2, with no clear D. The ends were cut back, 4 bases at V and 0 bases at J, with 12 bases in the middle. Germline CDR1 reads MNHEY; CDR2 reads SMNVEV (reference sequence). The CDR3 totals 15 residues.

This clonotype was detected only a few times. The chain joins TRBV5-1 to TRBJ1-1; tentatively, D is TRBD1 (5 bases). This CDR3 contains 17 residues. Trimming shortened V by 3 bases and J by 3 bases, and 21 bases separated the two germline ends. Germline V gene lookup returns CDR1 SGHRS and CDR2 YFSETQ. The CDR3 loop reads CASSSDSFASGYTEAFF. The CDR3 bases are TGCGCCAGCAGCTCCGACAGTTTTGCCTCGGGGTACACTGAAGCTTTCTTT.

This clonotype was detected many times. V usage is TRBV12-3 or TRBV12-4 and J usage is TRBJ2-5; TRBD2 agrees at 7 bases. J was trimmed by 2 bases and V by 1 base; bases with no gene match: 7. This CDR3 has 16 amino acids. Here the CDR3 DNA reads TGTGCCAGCAGTTTAGTGGTAGCGGGCGTACAAGAGACCCAGTACTTC. Protein sequence: CASSLVVAGVQETQYF.

This clonotype was seen many times. This sequence joins TRBV3-1 and TRBJ2-7; 11 bases fit TRBD2. Trimming removed 3 bases from V and 4 bases from J; junction bases left unmatched: 5. This CDR3 is 15 amino acids long. CDR1 is LGHDT and CDR2 is YNNKEL in the germline V gene (reference sequence). The CDR3 region is CASSQSSGRIYEQYF. In nucleotides, the CDR3 is TGTGCCAGCAGCCAGTCTAGCGGGAGGATTTACGAGCAGTACTTC.

This clonotype was seen many times. In DNA, the CDR3 is TGCGCCAGCAGCTTCACCTCGGGACAGGGCGACGAGCAGTACTTC. This codes for CASSFTSGQGDEQYF. J is TRBJ2-7 and V is TRBV5-1, with TRBD1 identical over 9 bases. This CDR3 spans 15 amino acids. Germline V gene sequence: CDR1 SGHRS, CDR2 YFSETQ. The junction had 8 bases not matched to a gene; V was cut back by 2 bases and J by 5 bases.

This clonotype was seen at least ten times. V usage is TRBV30 and J usage is TRBJ1-1; 8 bases agree with TRBD1. The germline CDR1 and CDR2 sequences are GTSNPN and SVGIG (reference sequence). The trim removed 5 bases at V and 1 base at J, leaving 9 bases unmatched. CDR3 size: 15 residues. The CDR3 bases are TGTGCCTGGGTTCGGACAGGGCTGGGGAACACTGAAGCTTTCTTT. Its translation is CAWVRTGLGNTEAFF.

The chain carries TRBV15 and TRBJ1-1; no clear D. Germline V gives CDR1 LNHNV, CDR2 YYDKDF (reference sequence). V was clipped by 3 bases and J by 0 bases, with 17 bases between them. The CDR3 consists of 17 residues. DNA of the CDR3: TGTGCCACCAGCAGTAACTCACTCCGGGTCTTGAACACTGAAGCTTTCTTT. Amino acids: CATSSNSLRVLNTEAFF.

This chain links TRBV3-1 with TRBJ1-6, with no clear D. Trimming pared 1 base from V and 8 bases from J, leaving 9 bases between. This CDR3 spans 14 amino acids. Germline CDR1 LGHDT, CDR2 YNNKEL (reference sequence). The CDR3 spells CASSQVFWDSPLHF. In nucleotides, the CDR3 is TGTGCCAGCAGCCAAGTATTTTGGGATTCACCCCTCCACTTT.

This clonotype appeared a few times. V gene TRBV12-3 or TRBV12-4 combines with J gene TRBJ2-5; the D is unclear. The CDR3 consists of 13 residues. V was shortened by 3 bases and J by 3 bases, with 8 bases between the two germline ends. The DNA for the CDR3 is TGTGCCAGCAGTTTCGCGCTTAAAGAGACCCAGTACTTC. Protein product: CASSFALKETQYF.

This clonotype was detected a few times. The chain recombines TRBV4-1 with TRBJ2-7, with D tentatively TRBD2 (6 bases). Germline V lookup: CDR1 MGHRA, CDR2 YSYEKL. The CDR3 is 15 amino acids. Trimming pared 1 base from V and 0 bases from J, leaving 10 bases between. CDR3 sequence (DNA): TGCGCCAGCAGCCAAGGATCCGGGAGCTCCTACGAGCAGTACTTC. It specifies CASSQGSGSSYEQYF.

The rearrangement uses TRBV30 and TRBJ1-5; TRBD1 aligns across 9 bases. This CDR3 has 12 residues. CDR1 is GTSNPN, CDR2 SVGIG, per germline (reference sequence). The ends lost 8 bases at V and 6 bases at J; junction bases unmatched: 5. The CDR3 bases are TGTGCCATGGACAGGGGAGGTCAGCCCCAGCATTTT. It encodes CAMDRGGQPQHF.

This clonotype occurred many times. The chain has TRBV19 and TRBJ2-7, with TRBD1 identical over 8 bases. V shed 4 bases and J 5 bases; nucleotides not matched to a gene: 7. The CDR3 extends over 14 amino acids. CDR1 LNHDA and CDR2 SQIVND come from the germline V gene (reference sequence). The CDR3 DNA is TGTGCCAGTAGTAGGCAGGGGGCAGTCGACGAGCAGTACTTC. Protein product: CASSRQGAVDEQYF.

This clonotype appeared many times. V is TRBV14 and J is TRBJ2-1; the D gene could be TRBD1 or TRBD2 (5 bases each). The CDR3 covers 14 residues. Germline V gene lookup returns CDR1 SGHDN and CDR2 FVKESK. The V and J ends lost 0 bases and 4 bases respectively, with 7 bases between them. CDR3 DNA: TGTGCCAGCAGCCAAGAGGGACGATACAATGAGCAGTTCTTC. This codes for CASSQEGRYNEQFF.

In its sample, this clonotype was seen a few times. V usage is TRBV7-3 and J usage is TRBJ2-2, with TRBD2 matching 8 bases. The CDR3 has 16 residues. From germline, CDR1 is SGHTA and CDR2 FQGTGA. The ends lost 5 bases at V and 1 base at J; junction bases unmatched: 6. CDR3 sequence (DNA): TGTGCCAGCAGCCCGACGCTAGCGGGGAACACCGGGGAGCTGTTTTTT. Translation: CASSPTLAGNTGELFF.

This clonotype occurred many times. The rearrangement uses TRBV6-1 and TRBJ1-5; 11 nucleotides line up with TRBD1. V lost 6 bases to trimming and J lost 5 bases; unmatched junction nucleotides: 3. This CDR3 has 14 amino acids. CDR1 MNHNS and CDR2 SASEGT come from the germline V gene. This CDR3 reads CASRWTGGHQPQHF. In nucleotides, the CDR3 is TGTGCCAGCAGGTGGACAGGGGGCCATCAGCCCCAGCATTTT.